These 15 T cell receptor beta chains were all obtained from the same sample, sequenced in a study of T cell responses to AZD1222 COVID-19 vaccine. Using immunoSEQ multiplex PCR, the repertoire was profiled, and TCRdb retains in-frame clones only, with some absent. Here the sample spans about 96,000 clones, around 90% being singletons. The sequenced sample was peripheral blood, obtained on day 0 of MenACWY control vaccination. All receptors come from an adult in good health.

The genes are TRBV27 and TRBJ1-2; 9 nucleotides line up with TRBD1. In germline, CDR1 is MNHEY, CDR2 SMNVEV (reference sequence). The V and J ends lost 6 bases and 7 bases, in that order; junction bases with no gene match: 6. The CDR3 covers 13 residues. The CDR3 bases are TGTGCCAGCAGCTTCGGGACAGGGTCTGGCTACACCTTC. Protein sequence: CASSFGTGSGYTF.

The chain combines TRBV7-2 with TRBJ1-2, with 7 bases identical to TRBD1. The V gene end was trimmed by 3 bases and the J gene end by 3 bases; junction bases not matched to a gene: 7. CDR1 and CDR2 (germline): SGHTA, FQGNSA. CDR3 length: 15 amino acids. The CDR3 DNA is TGTGCCAGCAGCTTCCTGGGACAGCCTTACTATGGCTACACCTTC. Translation gives CASSFLGQPYYGYTF. Supplemented by reference TRBV7-2 and TRBJ1-2, the full variable domain reads GAGVSQSPSNKVTEKGKDVELRCDPISGHTALYWYRQSLGQGLEFLIYFQGNSAPDKSGLPSDRFSAERTGGSVSTLTIQRTQQEDSAVYLCASSFLGQPYYGYTFGSGTRLTVV.

This chain connects TRBV28 to TRBJ1-5; D uncertain. The V gene lost 2 bases and the J gene lost 0 bases, with 2 bases spanning the gap. CDR3 length: 13 amino acids. In germline, CDR1 is MDHEN, CDR2 SYDVKM. CDR3 amino acids: CASSLSSNQPQHF. The CDR3, as DNA: TGTGCCAGCAGTTTAAGTAGCAATCAGCCCCAGCATTTT.

This clone has a handful of counts. This chain joins TRBV6-5 and TRBJ1-4; perhaps TRBD1 as D (5 bases). V was cut by 3 bases and J by 2 bases, with 7 bases left in between. This CDR3 region has 14 residues. The V gene's germline CDR1 is MNHEY and CDR2 SVGAGI. The CDR3 protein is CASSYRGTNEKLFF. Here the CDR3 DNA reads TGTGCCAGCAGTTATCGGGGGACTAATGAAAAACTGTTTTTT.

The chain recombines TRBV28 with TRBJ2-7; tentatively, D is TRBD1 or TRBD2 (5 bases each). V was cut by 2 bases and J by 11 bases, with 16 bases left in between. Germline V gene data show CDR1 as MDHEN and CDR2 as SYDVKM. This CDR3 contains 13 residues. The CDR3 region is CASSLGDLGAEYF. The CDR3 DNA reads as TGTGCCAGCAGTTTAGGGGACCTTGGAGCGGAGTACTTC.

The chain carries TRBV20-1 and TRBJ2-7; D possibly corresponds to TRBD1 (6 bases). The germline V gene has CDR1 DFQATT and CDR2 SNEGSKA (reference sequence). The germline V and J ends were trimmed by 3 bases and 6 bases, with 21 bases remaining between them. The CDR3 sequence is 15 residues long. DNA of the CDR3: TGCAGTGCTAGTGTGGGGGCTAGTAACTACGGCGAGCAGTACTTC. This codes for CSASVGASNYGEQYF.

The V and J genes are TRBV19 and TRBJ1-5, with 7 bases fitting TRBD1. Germline CDR1 is LNHDA and CDR2 is SQIVND (reference sequence). This CDR3 comprises 15 residues. Trimming removed 6 bases from V and 0 bases from J; junction bases left unmatched: 5. The CDR3 nucleotides are TGTGCCAGTAGGACAGGGTCTTTTAGCAATCAGCCCCAGCATTTT. Protein product: CASRTGSFSNQPQHF.

This clone has only a few counts. The chain recombines TRBV6-6 with TRBJ1-1, with no clear D. V was trimmed by 10 bases and J by 3 bases, leaving 15 bases between them. CDR1 is MNHNY, CDR2 SVGAGI, per germline (reference sequence). The length of the CDR3 is 13 residues. CDR3 coding DNA: TGTGCCACCCTCTCCGGGATCGACACTGAAGCTTTCTTT. The encoded protein is CATLSGIDTEAFF.

The genes are TRBV6-2 or TRBV6-3 and TRBJ1-2, with D hard to call. Per the germline V gene, CDR1 is MNHEY and CDR2 is SVGEGT. V shed 6 bases and J shed 2 bases, with 10 bases lying between them. The CDR3 runs to 13 residues. This CDR3 reads CASSHVVNYGYTF. The CDR3 region has the DNA TGTGCCAGCAGCCACGTGGTGAACTATGGCTACACCTTC.

This chain uses TRBV7-9 with TRBJ2-1, with a weak D call TRBD2 (6 bases). V lost 1 base and J 6 bases, leaving 13 bases between the germline ends. The CDR3 extends over 15 amino acids. Germline V CDR1 and CDR2: SEHNR, FQNEAQ (reference sequence). CDR3 DNA: TGTGCCAGCAGCTTAGATCTGCTAGCGATCAATGAGCAGTTCTTC. Translating it yields CASSLDLLAINEQFF. Using reference TRBV7-9 and TRBJ2-1 for the parts outside the CDR3, the full variable domain is DTGVSQNPRHKITKRGQNVTFRCDPISEHNRLYWYRQTLGQGPEFLTYFQNEAQLEKSRLLSDRFSAERPKGSFSTLEIQRTEQGDSAMYLCASSLDLLAINEQFFGPGTRLTVL.

V is TRBV28 and J is TRBJ2-7; D is unresolved. Germline CDR1 is MDHEN and CDR2 is SYDVKM. Trimming took 2 bases from V and 12 from J, leaving 11 bases between them. The CDR3 is 11 residues long. CDR3: CASSLGNSLYF. For the CDR3, the DNA is TGTGCCAGCAGTTTAGGAAACAGCCTGTACTTC.

The CDR3 loop reads CATSVDAGLPSNEQFF. CDR3 sequence (DNA): TGTGCCACCAGTGTCGACGCGGGACTTCCGTCAAATGAGCAGTTCTTC. The chain carries TRBV24-1 and TRBJ2-1, with D tentatively TRBD2 (6 bases). CDR3 size: 16 residues. V gave up 5 bases and J gave up 7 bases, with 20 bases separating them. CDR1 and CDR2 from the germline V gene are KGHDR and SFDVKD.

Only one count was recorded for this clone. The chain joins TRBV7-9 to TRBJ1-1, with a tentative D call TRBD1 (5 bases). The V and J ends lost 2 bases and 4 bases respectively, with 8 bases between them. This CDR3 region has 13 residues. Germline V gives CDR1 SEHNR, CDR2 FQNEAQ (reference sequence). CDR3 amino acids: CASSLTGITEAFF. The CDR3 coding sequence is TGTGCCAGCAGCTTAACAGGTATCACTGAAGCTTTCTTT.

This chain connects TRBV6-5 to TRBJ1-1; D is uncertain. The length of the CDR3 is 13 residues. Between the trimmed V and J ends, which lost 7 bases and 0 bases, there was a span of 9 bases. The germline CDR1 and CDR2 sequences are MNHEY and SVGAGI. CDR3 loop: CASMGGMNTEAFF. Here the CDR3 DNA reads TGTGCCAGCATGGGCGGAATGAACACTGAAGCTTTCTTT.

The CDR3 region is CAAGDSNQPQHF. CDR3 DNA: TGTGCCGCCGGCGATAGCAATCAGCCCCAGCATTTT. The rearrangement links TRBV7-9 to TRBJ1-5, with D unclear. This CDR3 comprises 12 residues. V was trimmed by 11 bases and J by 0 bases, leaving 8 bases between them. Per the germline V gene, CDR1 is SEHNR and CDR2 is FQNEAQ (reference sequence).